A single sample is the source of the 10 T cell receptor beta chains below, sequenced in a study of Ad26.COV2.S vaccination and SARS-CoV-2 variants. Treatment noted: some 20 received Ad26.COV2.S at low or high dose, single or two shots; about 5 received placebo; per-sample allocation not given. Repertoires come from day 63 after the first vaccine or placebo injection. Only in-frame clones appear in the TCRdb table, and some are missing; sequencing was by immunoSEQ multiplex PCR. This repertoire shows fewer than 800,000 clones, roughly 90% found once; its top ten account for about 1.5%. Sequencing was performed on peripheral blood, taken in a trial of Ad26.COV2.S vaccine versus placebo. The receptors stem from a person aged 18-60 years who received the Ad26.COV2.S COVID-19 vaccine or a placebo.

This clone was seen only once. This chain links TRBV5-4 with TRBJ2-1; D might be TRBD2 (6 bases). V lost 1 base and J 4 bases, leaving 15 bases between the germline ends. The germline CDR1 and CDR2 sequences are SGHNT and YYREEE (reference sequence). The CDR3 contains 16 residues. The CDR3 sequence is CASSLTRSGNYNEQFF. The DNA for the CDR3 is TGTGCCAGCAGCTTGACCCGTAGCGGCAATTACAATGAGCAGTTCTTC.

Points on this clone: Other DNA sequences in this sample translate to the same CDR3. The chain carries TRBV6-5 and TRBJ2-7, with TRBD2 matching over 10 bases. Losses at the gene ends were 0 bases for V and 4 bases for J; bases not matched to a gene: 3. The CDR3 spans 15 residues. CDR1 MNHEY and CDR2 SVGAGI come from the germline V gene. This CDR3 reads CASSYSAGGRYEQYF. CDR3 sequence (DNA): TGTGCCAGCAGTTACTCAGCGGGAGGGCGGTACGAGCAGTACTTC.

This chain joins TRBV25-1 and TRBJ1-1; 11 bases line up with TRBD1. The CDR3 length is 15 residues. V was clipped by 4 bases and J by 2 bases; unmatched bases: 3. The germline CDR1 and CDR2 sequences are MGHDK and SYGVNS. The chain's CDR3 is CASSGTGGGNTEAFF. CDR3 DNA sequence: TGTGCCAGCAGTGGGACAGGGGGCGGCAACACTGAAGCTTTCTTT.

The CDR3 loop reads CAITPGQGLSYEQYF. The CDR3 nucleotides are TGTGCCATCACCCCGGGACAGGGCCTTTCCTACGAGCAGTACTTC. The chain is built from TRBV10-3 and TRBJ2-7, with TRBD1 identical over 9 bases. The CDR3 is made up of 15 amino acids. J lost 1 base, V lost 7 bases, and 8 bases had no gene match. Germline lookup yields CDR1 ENHRY and CDR2 SYGVKD.

The CDR3, as DNA: TGTGCCTTAGACCCCCACACTGAAGCTTTCTTT. Translation: CALDPHTEAFF. This chain uses TRBV6-5 with TRBJ1-1; no clear D gene. Deletions cut 11 bases from V and 3 bases from J, with 10 bases between. Germline V gene data show CDR1 as MNHEY and CDR2 as SVGAGI. The CDR3 is 11 residues long.

The chain joins TRBV27 to TRBJ1-3, with TRBD1 as a possible D gene (5 bases). Trimming cost V 0 bases and J 8 bases, with 11 bases left between them. This CDR3 is 14 amino acids long. CDR1 is MNHEY and CDR2 is SMNVEV in the germline V gene (reference sequence). In nucleotides, the CDR3 is TGTGCCAGCAGTTTATCCCCGGGGGGGGACACCATATATTTT. Translating gives CASSLSPGGDTIYF.

The CDR3 nucleotides read TGTGCCATCAGCCGAACAGGGAATGAAAAACTGTTTTTT. This translates into CAISRTGNEKLFF. This chain connects TRBV10-3 to TRBJ1-4; the D gene is possibly TRBD1 (6 bases). The CDR3 runs 13 residues. CDR1 and CDR2 (germline): ENHRY, SYGVKD. V lost 6 bases and J 5 bases, leaving 10 bases between the germline ends.

The J gene is TRBJ1-3, the V gene TRBV4-2; no clear D gene. Between the trimmed V and J ends, which lost 8 bases and 0 bases, there was a span of 17 bases. There are 16 residues in the CDR3. CDR1 and CDR2 (germline): LGHNA, YNFKEQ. CDR3 DNA: TGTGCCAGCGCGTTCGTCCCCACTGACTCTGGAAACACCATATATTTT. Its translation is CASAFVPTDSGNTIYF.

The chain employs TRBV19 and TRBJ2-7; perhaps TRBD2 as D (6 bases). CDR1 is LNHDA, CDR2 SQIVND, per germline (reference sequence). The ends were cut back, 5 bases at V and 2 bases at J, with 19 bases in the middle. The CDR3 is 16 residues long. CDR3 sequence (DNA): TGTGCCAGTAGTTCCCTTCGGGACGGGAGCCCCTACGAGCAGTACTTC. It encodes CASSSLRDGSPYEQYF.

This clone has a handful of counts. The chain has TRBV15 and TRBJ1-5; D is undetermined. CDR1 is LNHNV and CDR2 is YYDKDF in the germline V gene (reference sequence). Trimming removed 0 bases at V and 4 bases at J, with 10 bases between. The CDR3 sequence is 15 residues long. For the CDR3, the DNA is TGTGCCACCAGCAGAGATCGAAGGGAAAATCAGCCCCAGCATTTT. Translating gives CATSRDRRENQPQHF. Drawing the rest from reference TRBV15 and TRBJ1-5, the complete variable domain is DAMVIQNPRYQVTQFGKPVTLSCSQTLNHNVMYWYQQKSSQAPKLLFHYYDKDFNNEADTPDNFQSRRPNTSFCFLDIRSPGLGDTAMYLCATSRDRRENQPQHFGDGTRLSIL.